The rows below give T cell receptor beta chains drawn from one sample of a study of metastatic and nonmetastatic thyroid tumors. TCRdb redid the clone calls on the PCR reads using MiXCR. The top ten hold 8% to 10% of the sample, which has 35,000 to 40,000 clones, 26% seen once. Sequenced input: blood. The receptors come from a female donor with papillary thyroid cancer or a benign thyroid nodule (not recorded which). Some clones in this sample may be carry-over from other donors' samples. Each CDR3 is given with its conserved first and last residue. Each record gives: J gene, V gene, CDR3 protein.

TRBJ2-2 TRBV12-3/TRBV12-4 CASSFSLGGGTGELFF
TRBJ2-7 TRBV7-9 CASSREGADYEQYF
TRBJ1-1 TRBV6-4 CASSPNPGNTEAFF
TRBJ1-1 TRBV28 CASRTGGQNTEAFF
TRBJ1-2 TRBV19 CASSPRQGVYGYTF
TRBJ2-1 TRBV20-1 CSALRPPRSSYNEQFF
TRBJ2-3 TRBV20-1 CSARQPGQVMNTQYF
TRBJ2-5 TRBV30 CAWSLFQETQYF
TRBJ1-1 TRBV9 CASSRSGTGYSACAFF
TRBJ1-1 TRBV20-1 CSALVQDLWDTEAFF
TRBJ1-2 TRBV19 CASSIGGANYGYTF
TRBJ2-5 TRBV20-1 CSARDTTEQETQYF
TRBJ2-5 TRBV9 CASSVGTLQGETQYF
TRBJ2-1 TRBV25-1 CASSRLSSDDNEQFF
TRBJ1-1 TRBV13 CASRLTMNTEAFF
TRBJ1-1 TRBV6-1 CASRAITGVVMNTEAFF
TRBJ2-1 TRBV20-1 CSARVTRGYNEQFF
TRBJ2-2 TRBV7-2 CASTLAVNTGELFF
TRBJ1-1 TRBV7-9 CASSSPKGTATEAFF
TRBJ2-7 TRBV20-1 CSARDGGYEQYF
TRBJ2-5 TRBV27 CASRSLQNSVGQETQYF
TRBJ1-6 TRBV5-6 CASSMVRNSPLHF
TRBJ1-1 TRBV7-6 CASSLDRPGNTEAFF